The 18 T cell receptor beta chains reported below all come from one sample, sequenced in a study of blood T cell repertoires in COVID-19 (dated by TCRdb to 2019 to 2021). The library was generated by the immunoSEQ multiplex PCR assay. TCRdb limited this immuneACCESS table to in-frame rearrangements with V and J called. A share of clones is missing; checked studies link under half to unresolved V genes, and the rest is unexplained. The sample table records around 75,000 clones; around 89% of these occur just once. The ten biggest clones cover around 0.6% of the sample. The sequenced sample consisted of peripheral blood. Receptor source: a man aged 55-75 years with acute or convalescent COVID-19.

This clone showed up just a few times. CDR3 sequence (DNA): TGTGCCAGCAGTGCAGACAGCGCAACTAATGAAAAACTGTTTTTT. Protein product: CASSADSATNEKLFF. The chain has TRBV6-4 and TRBJ1-4; D perhaps matches TRBD1 (5 bases). Germline CDR1 is MRHNA and CDR2 is SNTAGT. Trimming left V 4 bases short and J 0 bases short, with 9 bases between. The CDR3 consists of 15 residues.

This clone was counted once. The CDR3 bases are TGTGCCAGCAGTCGGGGAGGGGTCGCTGAAGCTTTCTTT. This codes for CASSRGGVAEAFF. The chain carries TRBV28 and TRBJ1-1, with TRBD1 as a possible D gene (5 bases). The CDR3 is 13 amino acids. The ends were cut back, 5 bases at V and 6 bases at J, with 13 bases in the middle. CDR1 is MDHEN and CDR2 is SYDVKM in the germline V gene.

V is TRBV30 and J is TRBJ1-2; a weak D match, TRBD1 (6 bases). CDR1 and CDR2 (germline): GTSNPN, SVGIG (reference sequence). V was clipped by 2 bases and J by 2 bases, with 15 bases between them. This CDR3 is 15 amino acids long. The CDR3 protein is CAWSTTGLLNYGYTF. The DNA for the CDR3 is TGTGCCTGGAGTACCACAGGGCTATTAAACTATGGCTACACCTTC.

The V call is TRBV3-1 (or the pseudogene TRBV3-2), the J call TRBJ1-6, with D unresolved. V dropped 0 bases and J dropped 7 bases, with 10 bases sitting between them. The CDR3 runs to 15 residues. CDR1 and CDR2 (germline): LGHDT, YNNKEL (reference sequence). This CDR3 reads CASSQDWGGNSPLHF. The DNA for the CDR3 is TGTGCCAGCAGCCAAGATTGGGGAGGCAATTCACCCCTCCACTTT.

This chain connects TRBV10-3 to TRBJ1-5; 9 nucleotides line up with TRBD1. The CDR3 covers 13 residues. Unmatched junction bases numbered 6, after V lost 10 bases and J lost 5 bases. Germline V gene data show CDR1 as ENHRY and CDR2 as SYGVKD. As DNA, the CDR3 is TGTGCCACCAACAGGGGGCCGGATCAGCCCCAGCATTTT. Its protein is CATNRGPDQPQHF.

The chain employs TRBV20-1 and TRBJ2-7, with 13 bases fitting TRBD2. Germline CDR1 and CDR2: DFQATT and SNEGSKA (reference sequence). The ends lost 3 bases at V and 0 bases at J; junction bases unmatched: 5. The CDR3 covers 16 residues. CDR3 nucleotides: TGCAGTGCTAGTACTAGCGGGAGGGTAAGCTCCTACGAGCAGTACTTC. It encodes CSASTSGRVSSYEQYF.

Written as DNA, the CDR3 is TGCAGTGCTAGTCTCAATACAGGTGATGACAATCAGCCCCAGCATTTT. It encodes CSASLNTGDDNQPQHF. V gene TRBV20-1 combines with J gene TRBJ1-5; a possible D gene is TRBD1 (5 bases). Germline assignment: CDR1 DFQATT and CDR2 SNEGSKA (reference sequence). Between the trimmed V and J ends, which lost 3 bases and 3 bases, there was a span of 18 bases. CDR3 length equals 16 residues.

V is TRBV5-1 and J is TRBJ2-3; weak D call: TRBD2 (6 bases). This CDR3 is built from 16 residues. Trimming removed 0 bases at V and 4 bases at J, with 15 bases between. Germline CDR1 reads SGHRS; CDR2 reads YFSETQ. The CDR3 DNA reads TGCGCCAGCAGCTTGGAGGGCGGGGTGAGGGCAGATACGCAGTATTTT. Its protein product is CASSLEGGVRADTQYF.

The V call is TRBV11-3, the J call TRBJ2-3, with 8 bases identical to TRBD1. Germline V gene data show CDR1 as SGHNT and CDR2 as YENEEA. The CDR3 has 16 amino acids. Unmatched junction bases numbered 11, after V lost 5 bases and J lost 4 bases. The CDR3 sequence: CASSPRTGTGADTQYF. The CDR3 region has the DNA TGTGCCAGCAGCCCGCGCACAGGGACAGGTGCAGATACGCAGTATTTT.

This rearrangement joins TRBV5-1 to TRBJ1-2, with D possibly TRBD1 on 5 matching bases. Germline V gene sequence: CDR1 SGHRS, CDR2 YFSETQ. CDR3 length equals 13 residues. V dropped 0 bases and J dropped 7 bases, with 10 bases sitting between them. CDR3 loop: CASSLVTDSGYTF. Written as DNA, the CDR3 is TGCGCCAGCAGCTTGGTTACCGACAGTGGCTACACCTTC.

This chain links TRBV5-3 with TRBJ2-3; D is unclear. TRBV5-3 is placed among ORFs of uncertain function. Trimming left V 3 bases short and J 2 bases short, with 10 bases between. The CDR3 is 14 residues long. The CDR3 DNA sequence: TGTGCCAGAAGCTCCGAACCTACCACAGATACGCAGTATTTT. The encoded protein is CARSSEPTTDTQYF.

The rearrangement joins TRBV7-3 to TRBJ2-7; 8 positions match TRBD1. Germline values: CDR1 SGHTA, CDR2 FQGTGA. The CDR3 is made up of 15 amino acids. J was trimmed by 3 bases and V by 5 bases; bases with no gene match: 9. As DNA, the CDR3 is TGTGCCAGCAGCCTCCAGGGGGCGCCGGACTACGAGCAGTACTTC. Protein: CASSLQGAPDYEQYF.

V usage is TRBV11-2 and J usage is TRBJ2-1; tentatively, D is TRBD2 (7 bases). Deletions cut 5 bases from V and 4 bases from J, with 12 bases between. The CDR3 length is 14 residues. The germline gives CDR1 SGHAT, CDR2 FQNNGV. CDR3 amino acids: CASSPSGTYNEQFF. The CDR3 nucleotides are TGTGCCAGCAGCCCGAGCGGGACATACAATGAGCAGTTCTTC.

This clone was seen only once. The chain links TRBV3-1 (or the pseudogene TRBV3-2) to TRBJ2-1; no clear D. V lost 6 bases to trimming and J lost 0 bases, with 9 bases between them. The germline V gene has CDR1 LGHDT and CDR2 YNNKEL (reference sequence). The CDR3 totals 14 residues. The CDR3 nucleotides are TGTGCCAGCAGTACACCTTCCTCCTACAATGAGCAGTTCTTC. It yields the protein CASSTPSSYNEQFF.

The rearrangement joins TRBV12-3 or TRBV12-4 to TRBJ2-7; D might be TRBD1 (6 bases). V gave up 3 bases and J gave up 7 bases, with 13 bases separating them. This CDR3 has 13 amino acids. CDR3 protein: CASSLVTGREQYF. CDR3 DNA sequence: TGTGCCAGCAGTTTGGTGACAGGCAGGGAGCAGTACTTC.

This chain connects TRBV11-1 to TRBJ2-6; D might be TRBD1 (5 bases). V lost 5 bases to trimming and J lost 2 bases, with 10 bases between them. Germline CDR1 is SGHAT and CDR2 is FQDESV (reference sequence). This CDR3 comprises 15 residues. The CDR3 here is CASSQQDPGANVLTF. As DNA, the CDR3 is TGTGCCAGCAGCCAACAGGACCCTGGGGCCAACGTCCTGACTTTC.

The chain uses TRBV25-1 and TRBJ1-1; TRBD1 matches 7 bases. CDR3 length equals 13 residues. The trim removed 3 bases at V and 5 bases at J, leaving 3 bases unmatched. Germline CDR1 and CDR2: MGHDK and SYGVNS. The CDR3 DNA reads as TGTGCCAGCAGTGATTACAGGGGAACTGAAGCTTTCTTT. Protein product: CASSDYRGTEAFF.

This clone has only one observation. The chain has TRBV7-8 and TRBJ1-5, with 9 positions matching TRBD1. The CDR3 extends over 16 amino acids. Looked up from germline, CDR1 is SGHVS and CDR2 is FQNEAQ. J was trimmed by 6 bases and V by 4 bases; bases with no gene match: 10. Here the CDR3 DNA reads TGTGCCAGCAGCTCCAGGACAGGGGAGTTTGGTCAGCCCCAGCATTTT. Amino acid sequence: CASSSRTGEFGQPQHF. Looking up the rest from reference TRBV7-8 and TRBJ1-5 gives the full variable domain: GAGVSQSPRYKVAKRGQDVALRCDPISGHVSLFWYQQALGQGPEFLTYFQNEAQLDKSGLPSDRFFAERPEGSVSTLKIQRTQQEDSAVYLCASSSRTGEFGQPQHFGDGTRLSIL.